This TCR beta chain comes out of a study of OX40 agonist ivuxolimab in advanced cancers. Study information: Partial responses were achieved by three patients, of whom one had hepatocellular carcinoma and two had cutaneous melanoma. Study-level findings and limits: More expanded clones were found, on average, in CD8+ than in CD4+ T cells.

The assay was immunoSEQ multiplex PCR, and TCRdb's table has in-frame clones only and misses some. Found here are 90,000 to 150,000 clones, over 75% of them singletons; the top ten hold around 0.57%. To note about this clone: The target antigen is unknown.

The germline CDR1 and CDR2 sequences are GTSNPN and SVGIG (reference sequence). With 2 bases removed from V and 0 bases from J, the gap between germline ends came to 14 bases. The CDR3 consists of 17 residues. Autoimmune disease history or systemic immunosuppression barred patients. Sequences were derived from CD4+ or CD8+ T cells sorted from blood, sampled in a trial of the OX40 agonist ivuxolimab. The clonotype was recovered from an adult with an advanced solid tumor such as melanoma, head and neck, liver or kidney cancer. The rearrangement uses TRBV30 and TRBJ1-6; TRBD1 might be the D (6 bases). The CDR3 bases are TGTGCCTGGAGTTTAGCCGGACAGAGCTCCTATAATTCACCCCTCCACTTT. It yields the protein CAWSLAGQSSYNSPLHF.